Here is one T cell receptor (beta chain) with its context. The antigen is unknown. Time point reported: persistent/refractory GD, antithyroid drugs over 5 years with positive TRAb. Extracted RNA from PBMCs served as the source of the TCR library. Approximately 10-milliliter peripheral blood samples went into EDTA tubes. The sample originates from a study of regulatory T cells in long-lasting Graves disease. Overall study findings and caveats: Thyroid tissue was not studied; only peripheral blood was. For persistent Graves' patients, TCR diversity was lower than for newly diagnosed ones.

Combining iRepertoire HTBI primers with Arm-PCR of CDR3 regions, the authors built TCR beta libraries. TCRdb itself ran the multiplex PCR reads through MiXCR, one entry per CDR3 protein. Seen here are around 450,000 distinct CDR3 sequences, under 25% observed once, and the top ten hold roughly 6.9%. The material sequenced was peripheral blood mononuclear cells (PBMCs), taken when the disease was refractory, from a patient treated with antithyroid drugs. The sequence was obtained from a female donor with Graves disease.

The CDR3 region has the DNA TGCAGCGTAGAATCGACAGGGGGCGGGTACGAGCAGTACTTC. This encodes CSVESTGGGYEQYF. This chain links TRBV29-1 with TRBJ2-7; 10 positions agree with TRBD1. The trim removed 6 bases at V and 4 bases at J, leaving 9 bases unmatched. CDR3 length equals 14 residues. The germline V gene has CDR1 SQVTM and CDR2 ANQGSEA.